This T cell receptor beta chain was captured by sequencing in a study of T-cell reconstitution after alpha-beta-depleted transplantation in children. The study, taken as a whole, reports: At day 60, the high TCRbeta diversity found in some patients originated from recipient T cells and thymic progenitors that had survived. A year had passed since transplant, and T-cell counts and diversity by then came mostly from newly produced T cells. Reportedly, alpha-beta T cells present about two months post-transplant originated from several hundred expanded clones of graft origin.

V was shortened by 1 base and J by 6 bases, with 8 bases between the two germline ends. The CDR3 consists of 12 residues. Germline V CDR1 and CDR2: DFQATT, SNEGSKA (reference sequence). This sample's TCRbeta library carried unique molecular identifier barcodes. TCRdb fed the PCR reads into MiXCR, producing one record per CDR3 protein. The table has some 550,000 distinct CDR3 sequences, more than 20% seen once. In this sample, this clonotype turned up many times. The antigen remains undetermined. Sample: PBMCs, mostly from graft donor cells, taken 360 days after TCRalphabeta/CD19-depleted stem cell transplant. The clonotype was recovered from a boy under two years old who had a stem cell transplant for acute myeloid leukemia, so the T cells may come from the graft donor. This rearrangement joins TRBV20-1 to TRBJ2-3; D is undetermined. In DNA form, the CDR3 reads TGCAGTGCTAGAGCCCTTGGTGATACGCAGTATTTT. Protein sequence: CSARALGDTQYF.